The clone carrying this T cell receptor (beta chain) has more than one count but fewer than ten. The target antigen is unknown. Its ends do not fully match the called genes, so a read error is possible. Other DNA sequences in the sample encode the same CDR3. These data originate in a study of T cell responses to AZD1222 COVID-19 vaccine. General study findings and limits: Spike-specific TCR breadth and depth rose after two AZD1222 doses. Baseline testing showed seropositivity in only 6 or 7 AZD1222 recipients. Targets within unmutated variant regions were reportedly found for nearly half of spike-specific TCRs.

Profiled with immunoSEQ multiplex PCR; TCRdb holds only in-frame clones, not every one. This sample yields approximately 200,000 clones, of which around 93% are seen a single time; roughly 1% belongs to the top ten. From germline, CDR1 is SNHLY and CDR2 FYNNEI. The CDR3 covers 10 residues. The chain links TRBV2 to TRBJ2-7; D remains ambiguous. The sequence derives from an adult who received the AZD1222 COVID-19 vaccine. The sample in question was peripheral blood, obtained 28 days after the second AZD1222 dose. Here the CDR3 DNA reads TGTGCCAGCGGTGAGTACGAGCAGTACTTC. Protein sequence: CASGEYEQYF.